This T cell receptor beta chain came from a study of blood T cells in healthy people across ages (dated by TCRdb to about 2015). Background for the entire study: In model experiments, template switching captured about one uniquely barcoded TCR beta cDNA molecule for every two T cells. The donors were split into four age groups: young (average 16 years), middle-aged (about 40), aged (over 55) and long-lived (more than 80). To track age-related changes in TCR beta repertoire diversity, the study relied on deep sequencing normalized with unique cDNA molecular identifiers. Using the same blood draw, the study looked at two additional independent replicas of 1 million unique cDNA reads for two donors, one aged 18 to 30 and the other aged 80 or older. What the authors observed across the whole study: The long-lived group showed more naive CD4+ T cells, fewer expanded clones and increased TCR diversity than the aged group, suggesting age selection. Observed TCR beta diversity per million T cells fell roughly linearly with age, and a significant reduction was already apparent by age roughly 40. Conclusive comparison of naive and antigen-experienced compartments was prevented by the profiling of bulk unsorted PBMCs. Estimates of total diversity based on one million sequenced T cells were considered lower bounds and underestimates. The percentage of naive T cells measured by flow cytometry correlated strongly with observed TCR beta diversity. The CMV infection status of donors was not known, potentially confounding age-related changes in expanded clonotypes.

A distance of 15 bases separates the germline ends of V and J, which lose 1 base and 2 bases respectively. The germline V gene (reference sequence) sets CDR1 to SEHNR and CDR2 to FQNEAQ. From cysteine to phenylalanine, the CDR3 is 18 amino acids long. Only CDR3 DNA remains: 54 bases, in frame from the first base. Comment on this clonotype: The target of this receptor is not known. No much larger clone is present one base from it, and per-base qualities are unavailable.

The roughly 38 donors, aged roughly 6 to 90 years, were systemically healthy Caucasian individuals from Russia. Around 9.8 milliliters of peripheral blood were collected from each donor into EDTA-treated Vacutainer tubes. PBMCs were isolated by Ficoll-Paque density-gradient centrifugation, with at least 6.5 million obtained per sample. Total RNA was extracted from PBMCs with Trizol reagent, with at least 5 micrograms obtained per sample. The percentages of naive CD45RAhigh/CD27high T cells were determined by flow cytometry on a PBMC aliquot from every donor. Library method: 5' RACE. TCRdb names Illumina HiSeq 2500 as the instrument used. The second PCR ran for roughly 7 to 11 cycles and used a J-beta primer mix along with a sample-barcoded 5' primer. Each TCR beta cDNA molecule received a unique molecular identifier from a template-switch 5' adaptor carrying 12 random nucleotides. Each sample yielded at least 2.5 million CDR3-containing paired-end reads. First-strand cDNA synthesis was performed from all RNA using the Mint cDNA synthesis kit, with priming by a TRBC-specific oligonucleotide. After uracil-DNA glycosylase treatment, a first 18-cycle PCR used universal primers M1SS and BC2_uni_R on all cDNA. In the paper's pipeline: Each sample was normalized by randomly selecting 1 million high-quality reads, each carrying a distinct molecular identifier. Instead of being binned into consensus sequences, reads with shared molecular identifiers were discarded. CDR3 identification, clonotype clustering and error correction used MiTCR with a Q25 quality threshold and the strictest error-elimination algorithm. Lower-bound total TCR beta diversity was estimated with a nonparametric unseen species model using Euler transformation. TCRdb ran its own pipeline on the public reads, namely fastp trimming at Q25 and MiXCR clone calling, and kept in-frame beta chains. Rows are unified per CDR3 protein, each entry keeping the most common DNA and genes. The V and J calls and clone size are TCRdb's, not the authors'. In all, the sample holds roughly 1 million distinct CDR3 sequences, and around 25% of those were seen once. The top ten clones comprise around 0.75% of the sample.

The data also belong to a second study, concerning T cells of mothers and their children. As that second paper reports: Donors were nine systemically healthy Caucasian individuals: three mothers and their six children. cDNA synthesis used all of the extracted RNA, with roughly 1.5 ug of RNA in each 15 ul reaction. In the second PCR, sample barcodes and 2-4 random nucleotides were introduced via the M1S primer. Each mother yielded over 9.5 million TCR beta CDR3 reads and each child a few million reads. Thymic selection similarly shapes TCR recombination output in related and unrelated pairs, with minor effect from inherited differences. Normalized repertoire overlap was always slightly but never significantly higher in related than unrelated mother-child pairs. Persistent microchimeric T cell clones were not detected, at a sensitivity of about 90 clones per million clonotypes. In the study, deep NGS was used to compare the TCR beta repertoires of mothers and children, and features distinguishing related mother-child pairs from unrelated individuals were sought. The mean age was roughly 44 +/- 4 years for the mothers and around 10 +/- 4 years for the children. After adapter ligation with NEBNext reagents, the libraries were sequenced on Illumina HiSeq 2000 with 100+100 nt paired-end reads. To prevent cross-contamination, the mother and child libraries were prepared a month apart and were sequenced in separate runs. For each donor, between roughly 450,000 and 2,100,000 distinct TCR beta clonotypes were identified. Naive TCR beta clonotypes were estimated from low-frequency clonotypes matched to each donor's FACS-determined naive share, without sorting.

The specimen was blood. The sequence is built from TRBV7-9 and TRBJ2-6, with the D segment identity uncertain. This TCR was recovered from a girl aged 2-10 years in good health. CDR3 region: CASSLETVGPPGANVLTF. The DNA reads as follows: TGTGCCAGCAGCTTAGAGACGGTAGGGCCCCCTGGGGCCAACGTCCTGACTTTC.